This TCR beta chain appears in the sequencing data of a study of blood T cells in healthy people across ages (dated by TCRdb to between 2014 and 2017). At the level of the whole study: In model experiments, roughly one uniquely barcoded TCR beta cDNA molecule per two T cells was captured by template switching. To avoid experimental bias, donors of different ages were spread randomly across the sequencing lanes. The donors were divided into four age groups: young (average around 17 years), middle-aged (around 41), aged (62) and long-lived (about 84). Age-related changes in TCR beta repertoire diversity were measured in the study by deep sequencing normalized with unique cDNA molecular identifiers. The study analyzed two additional independent replicas of 1 million unique cDNA reads from the same blood draw for two donors, one aged 18 to 30 and one aged 80 or older. Results the study describes overall, beyond this receptor: Because donor CMV infection status was unknown, age-related changes in expanded clonotypes were potentially confounded. Compared with the aged group, the long-lived group had more naive CD4+ T cells, fewer expanded clones and increased TCR diversity, a pattern suggesting age selection. There was a strong correlation between observed TCR beta diversity and the percentage of naive T cells measured by flow cytometry. Total diversity estimates from one million sequenced T cells were considered lower bounds and underestimates. As age increased, observed TCR beta diversity per million T cells dropped in a roughly linear way, and a significant reduction was already evident by age 40. Since profiling was done on bulk unsorted PBMCs, naive and antigen-experienced compartments could not be conclusively compared.

This clonotype was observed a few times. Its target antigen remains unknown. Qualities for individual bases were not recorded, and no much larger clone is one base off. Library method: 5' RACE. Sequencer: Illumina HiSeq 2500. A second PCR of about 7 to 12 cycles was run with a J-beta primer mix and a sample-barcoded 5' primer. Each TCR beta cDNA molecule received a unique molecular identifier from a template-switch 5' adaptor carrying 12 random nucleotides. At least 3 million CDR3-containing paired-end reads were obtained from each sample. All of the RNA was converted into first-strand cDNA using the Mint cDNA synthesis kit, with a TRBC-specific oligonucleotide serving as the primer. Following uracil-DNA glycosylase treatment, a first 18-cycle PCR with universal primers M1SS and BC2_uni_R was performed on all cDNA. For the original study's pipeline: Each sample was normalized by randomly selecting 1 million high-quality reads, each carrying a distinct molecular identifier. Reads with shared molecular identifiers were discarded instead of being binned into consensus sequences. CDR3 identification, clonotype clustering and error correction used MiTCR with a Q25 quality threshold and the strictest error-elimination algorithm. A nonparametric unseen species model with Euler transformation was used to estimate lower-bound total TCR beta diversity. TCRdb's own reprocessing of the public reads used fastp at Q25 and MiXCR and kept productive beta chains. Merged by CDR3 protein, the rows form single entries marked with the most common genes and DNA. The authors' filters were not applied to this entry. A total of approximately 730,000 distinct CDR3 sequences appear in this sample, roughly 44% of them only once. Clones ranked in the top ten supply about 20% of the sample.

Systemically healthy Caucasian individuals from Russia, 35 to 50 in total and aged roughly 6 to 100 years, were included as donors. Each donor gave ten milliliters of peripheral blood, collected into EDTA-treated Vacutainer tubes. PBMCs were isolated by Ficoll-Paque density-gradient centrifugation, with at least 6 million obtained per sample. Trizol reagent was used to extract total RNA from the PBMCs, yielding at least 5.5 micrograms per sample. For every donor, flow cytometry on a PBMC aliquot measured the percentage of naive CD45RAhigh/CD27high T cells. The receptor's source is a woman in her sixties in good health. The sample was blood.

Here is the DNA: TGTGCCAGCAGGCAAGACAGGGAAGGGCTAGAAAACGAGCAGTACTTC. Its coded protein is CASRQDREGLENEQYF. The chain joins TRBV28 to TRBJ2-5; the central 7 bases match TRBD1. The DNA end is more similar to TRBJ2-7, so the J call may be wrong. CDR1 and CDR2, per the germline V gene, are MDHEN and SYDVKM. CDR3 length: 16 amino acids, cysteine to phenylalanine. Only CDR3 DNA remains: 48 bases, in frame from the first base.